This entry lists 6 T cell receptor beta chains sequenced from one sample in a study of T cell repertoires in cytomegalovirus infection. TCRdb analysed the reads with MiXCR anew, one entry per CDR3 protein. Altogether around 69,000 distinct CDR3 sequences are present, under 30% being singletons, with the ten largest covering 50% to 70%. Their antigens remain unidentified. This specimen was CD8+ T cells from cultured PBMCs, taken from culture after CMV antigen stimulation. The source of these receptors is a human donor in good health (CMV status not recorded). Some clones in this sample may be carry-over from other donors' samples.

This clonotype was seen just once. This may come from a read error, since a much larger clone is one base off. The CDR3 ends on some other residue instead of the conserved phenylalanine or tryptophan, so this is likely a read error. The chain is built from TRBV7-2 and TRBJ2-1; a weak D match, TRBD1 (5 bases). This CDR3 spans 12 amino acids. Per the germline V gene, CDR1 is SGHTA and CDR2 is FQGNSA. V lost 6 bases to trimming and J lost 5 bases, with 8 bases between them. CDR3 nucleotides: TGTGCCAGCAGGGGGCCCCACAATGAGCAGTTCATC. It yields the protein CASRGPHNEQFI.

CDR3 loop: CASSQGVGTDTQYF. DNA of the CDR3: TGCGCCAGCAGCCAAGGTGTGGGTACAGATACGCAGTATTTT. This chain joins TRBV4-3 and TRBJ2-3; D is unresolved. V lost 1 base and J 3 bases, leaving 8 bases between the germline ends. Germline assignment: CDR1 LGHNA and CDR2 YSLEER. The CDR3 runs 14 residues.

This clonotype has just a few counts. V usage is TRBV20-1 and J usage is TRBJ1-1; D remains ambiguous. From germline, CDR1 is DFQATT and CDR2 SNEGSKA (reference sequence). With 2 bases removed from V and 0 bases from J, the gap between germline ends came to 10 bases. This CDR3 comprises 14 residues. The CDR3 region is CSARKATMNTEAFF. Here the CDR3 DNA reads TGCAGTGCTAGAAAGGCAACTATGAACACTGAAGCTTTCTTT.

In its sample, this clonotype was seen a few times. The V gene is TRBV10-3, the J gene TRBJ2-7, with TRBD2 identical over 9 bases. The CDR3 is 16 amino acids. J lost 3 bases, V lost 2 bases, and 8 bases had no gene match. The germline V gene has CDR1 ENHRY and CDR2 SYGVKD. The CDR3 region has the DNA TGTGCCATCAGTGAGATCCTCAGCGGGGGGAACTACGAGCAGTACTTC. Encoded protein: CAISEILSGGNYEQYF.

DNA of the CDR3: TGTGCCAGCAGTTGGTCGGCGGGGGTTTCCTACGAGCAGTACTTC. It specifies CASSWSAGVSYEQYF. The V and J genes are TRBV27 and TRBJ2-7; TRBD2 matches at 7 bases. The V and J ends lost 4 bases and 1 base, in that order; junction bases with no gene match: 7. Germline values: CDR1 MNHEY, CDR2 SMNVEV (reference sequence). CDR3 length equals 15 residues.

The rearrangement uses TRBV12-3 or TRBV12-4 and TRBJ1-5, with D unclear. V shed 7 bases and J shed 5 bases, with 12 bases lying between them. The CDR3 has 13 amino acids. CDR3 sequence reads: CASTPHSDQPQHF. The CDR3 DNA follows: TGTGCCAGCACCCCGCACTCAGATCAGCCCCAGCATTTT.